This TCR beta chain appears in the sequencing data of a study of shared clonotypes between healthy human individuals. V was cut by 3 bases and J by 6 bases, with 20 bases left in between. Germline CDR1 and CDR2: MDHEN and SYDVKM. The CDR3 sequence is 16 residues long. Data came from immunoSEQ multiplex PCR; TCRdb stores just in-frame clones and leaves some out. The sample holds about 600,000 clones, about 97% seen once. The chain joins TRBV28 to TRBJ1-2; weak D call: TRBD1 (5 bases). The receptor was isolated from a woman in her 30s in good health. Sequencing was done on a sample of naive CD4+ T cells sorted from blood. This sample's subset: CD45RA+ positively selected. The CDR3 DNA reads TGTGCCAGCAGTTTGACCGGACACGGCGAAGGGAATGGCTACACCTTC. It is translated as CASSLTGHGEGNGYTF.